This TCR beta chain was recovered during a study of blood T cell repertoires in COVID-19. Study-level background: The United States, Italy and Spain provided the acute and convalescent COVID-19 samples.

Germline assignment: CDR1 MNHEY and CDR2 SMNVEV (reference sequence). This CDR3 has 15 amino acids. The ends lost 6 bases at V and 6 bases at J; junction bases unmatched: 6. Sequencing was performed with immunoSEQ multiplex PCR; in TCRdb, only in-frame clones are kept and a portion is missing. This table holds roughly 200,000 clones, 88% found once. This chain links TRBV27 with TRBJ2-7; TRBD2 matches at 15 bases. The TCR comes from a middle-aged man with active or convalescent COVID-19. Sequencing was performed on peripheral blood. This chain's CDR3 is CASSPGLAGGGEQYF. CDR3 bases: TGTGCCAGCAGCCCGGGACTAGCGGGAGGAGGCGAGCAGTACTTC.